The sequence of this T cell receptor beta chain was determined in a study of cytomegalovirus exposure and HLA in healthy donors. This PCR relied on a set of 60 Vbeta primers and 13 Jbeta primers. TCRdb keeps only in-frame clones here, not all; method: immunoSEQ multiplex PCR. The profile covers around 94,000 clones, with about three fifths appearing a single time and 3% to 4% taken by the ten largest. This clone occurred a few times. This CDR3 spans 12 amino acids. V dropped 5 bases and J dropped 4 bases, with 9 bases sitting between them. CDR1 is SEHNR and CDR2 is FQNEAQ in the germline V gene (reference sequence).

The source is a man aged 30-40 years in good health and CMV-seronegative. The specimen sequenced was PBMCs. V gene TRBV7-9 combines with J gene TRBJ2-7, with a weak D call TRBD2 (6 bases). The CDR3 protein is CASSPGTYEQYF. CDR3 in DNA: TGTGCCAGCAGCCCCGGGACTTACGAGCAGTACTTC.